This T cell receptor beta chain was retrieved from a study of blood T cell repertoires in COVID-19. Study-level information: Whether acute or convalescent, the COVID-19 samples came from the United States, Italy and Spain. The analysed material was cDNA or gDNA that came from T cells, B-cell-depleted T cells, or PBMCs.

This clone was recorded only once. TCRdb's table, derived via immunoSEQ multiplex PCR, lists solely in-frame clones and lacks some. The sample carries hundreds of thousands of clones, nearly 90% recorded once. V trimming: 4 bases; J trimming: 0 bases; junction bases outside the gene matches: 7. Germline V CDR1 and CDR2: MDHEN, SYDVKM. The CDR3 has 16 amino acids. Material: peripheral blood. This TCR derives from a middle-aged woman who had recovered from COVID-19. The genes are TRBV28 and TRBJ1-1; 8 positions match TRBD1. The CDR3 coding sequence is TGTGCCAGCAGTTCCCCGACAGGGGCCATGAACACTGAAGCTTTCTTT. Its protein is CASSSPTGAMNTEAFF.